These T cell receptor beta chains were read from a single sample in a study of shared clonotypes between healthy human individuals. The repertoire was sequenced with immunoSEQ multiplex PCR; TCRdb's copy has only in-frame clones and lacks some. The sample holds more than 2 million clones, about 94% seen once. The sequenced sample was naive CD8+ T cells from PBMCs. The receptors derive from a man aged 18 to 35 in good health. Some clones in this sample may be carry-over from other donors' samples. CDR3s include the opening cysteine and the closing phenylalanine or tryptophan. Fields, in order: J gene, clone size, V gene, D gene, CDR3 protein, CDR3 DNA. D genes are given only for firm matches. Rows give clone size only sometimes, using once, few, many, or a class for an expanded clone.

>TRBJ2-1|NA|TRBV29-1|NA
CSVQKRVHYNEQFF
TGCAGCGTTCAGAAGCGGGTACACTACAATGAGCAGTTCTTC
>TRBJ2-1|NA|TRBV2|NA
CASIPDLLGDEQFF
TGTGCCAGCATCCCGGACCTTCTCGGGGATGAGCAGTTCTTC
>TRBJ1-2|NA|TRBV5-4|TRBD1
CASSLRTGGAYGYTF
TGTGCCAGCAGCCTTCGGACAGGGGGTGCTTATGGCTACACCTTC
>TRBJ2-1|once|TRBV6-1|NA
CASSQRSDSHNEQFF
TGTGCCAGCAGTCAGCGATCGGACTCACACAATGAGCAGTTCTTC
>TRBJ2-7|NA|TRBV5-8|NA
CASSFGQPNAYEQYF
TGTGCCAGCAGCTTCGGACAGCCGAACGCCTACGAGCAGTACTTC
>TRBJ2-1|NA|TRBV9|TRBD2
CASSPRMVAGSGSYNEQFF
TGTGCCAGCAGCCCTAGGATGGTAGCGGGAAGTGGGTCCTACAATGAGCAGTTCTTC
>TRBJ2-1|NA|TRBV29-1|NA
CSVERAGSSYNEQFF
TGCAGCGTTGAACGAGCGGGTAGCTCCTACAATGAGCAGTTCTTC
>TRBJ1-1|NA|TRBV5-4|NA
CASSWRHPGTEAFF
TGTGCCAGCAGCTGGCGACACCCGGGAACTGAAGCTTTCTTT
>TRBJ2-7|NA|TRBV9|TRBD2
CASSVGAGGLYEQYF
TGTGCCAGCAGCGTAGGGGCGGGAGGATTGTACGAGCAGTACTTC
>TRBJ2-1|NA|TRBV7-6|NA
CASSLSASYNEQFF
TGTGCCAGCAGCTTGTCGGCCTCCTACAATGAGCAGTTCTTC
>TRBJ1-1|NA|TRBV6-5|TRBD1
CATLGGDRNTEAFF
TGTGCCACCCTAGGTGGGGACAGGAACACTGAAGCTTTCTTT
>TRBJ2-5|NA|TRBV4-1|TRBD2
CASSQSPGLGETQYF
TGCGCCAGCAGCCAATCTCCGGGACTAGGGGAGACCCAGTACTTC
>TRBJ2-2|NA|TRBV7-9|NA
CASSFTGGEDTGELFF
TGTGCCAGCAGCTTCACAGGGGGGGAAGACACCGGGGAGCTGTTTTTT
>TRBJ1-5|NA|TRBV15|TRBD1
CATSRDQGQGEQPQHF
TGTGCCACCAGCAGAGATCAGGGCCAGGGGGAACAGCCCCAGCATTTT
>TRBJ2-1|NA|TRBV4-1|NA
CASSQEAASFYNEQFF
TGCGCCAGCAGCCAAGAAGCAGCGAGCTTTTACAATGAGCAGTTCTTC
>TRBJ1-1|NA|TRBV19|TRBD1
CASSIGTGGSYTEAFF
TGTGCCAGTAGTATCGGGACAGGGGGATCATACACTGAAGCTTTCTTT
>TRBJ2-1|once|TRBV6-5|NA
CASSRSGYNEQFF
TGTGCCAGCAGTAGAAGCGGTTACAATGAGCAGTTCTTC